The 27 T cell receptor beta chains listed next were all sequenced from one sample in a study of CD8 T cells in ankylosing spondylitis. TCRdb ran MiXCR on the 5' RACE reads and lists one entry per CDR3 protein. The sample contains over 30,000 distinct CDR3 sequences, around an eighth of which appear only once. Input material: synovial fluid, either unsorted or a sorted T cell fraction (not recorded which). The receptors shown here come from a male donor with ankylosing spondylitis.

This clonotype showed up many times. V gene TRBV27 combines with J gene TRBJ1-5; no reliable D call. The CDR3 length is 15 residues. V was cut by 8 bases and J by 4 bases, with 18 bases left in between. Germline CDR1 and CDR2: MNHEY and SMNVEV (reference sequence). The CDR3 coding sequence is TGTGCCAGCGGAGCCTCTATGGGCCTGAATCAGCCCCAGCATTTT. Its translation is CASGASMGLNQPQHF.

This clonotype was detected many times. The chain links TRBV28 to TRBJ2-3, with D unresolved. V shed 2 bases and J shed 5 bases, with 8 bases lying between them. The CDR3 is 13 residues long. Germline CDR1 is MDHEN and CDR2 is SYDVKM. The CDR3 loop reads CASSLDRRDTQYF. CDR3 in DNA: TGTGCCAGCAGTTTAGATCGGCGAGATACGCAGTATTTT.

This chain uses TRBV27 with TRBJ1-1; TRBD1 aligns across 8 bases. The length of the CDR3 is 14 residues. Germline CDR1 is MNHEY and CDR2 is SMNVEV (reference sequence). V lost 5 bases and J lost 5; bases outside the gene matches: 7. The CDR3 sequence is CASSIQGVGTEAFF. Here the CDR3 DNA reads TGTGCCAGCAGTATACAGGGGGTAGGGACTGAAGCTTTCTTT.

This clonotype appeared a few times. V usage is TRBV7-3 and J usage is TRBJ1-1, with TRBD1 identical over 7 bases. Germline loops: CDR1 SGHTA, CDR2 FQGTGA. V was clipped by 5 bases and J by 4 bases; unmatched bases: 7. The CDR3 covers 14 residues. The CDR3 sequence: CASSIAGTVTEAFF. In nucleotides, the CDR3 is TGTGCCAGCAGCATAGCCGGGACAGTCACTGAAGCTTTCTTT.

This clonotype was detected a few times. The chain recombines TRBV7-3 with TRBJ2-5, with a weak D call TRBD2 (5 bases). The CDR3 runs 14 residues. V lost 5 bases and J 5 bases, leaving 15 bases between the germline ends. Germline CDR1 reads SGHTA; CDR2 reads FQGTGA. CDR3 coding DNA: TGTGCCAGCAGCCCCGGGGATTTGTGGGAGACCCAGTACTTC. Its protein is CASSPGDLWETQYF.

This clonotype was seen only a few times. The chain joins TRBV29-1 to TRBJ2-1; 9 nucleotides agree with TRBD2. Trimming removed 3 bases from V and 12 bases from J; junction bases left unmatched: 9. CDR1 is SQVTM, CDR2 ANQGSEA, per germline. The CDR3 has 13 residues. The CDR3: CSVEGLAGRAQFF. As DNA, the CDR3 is TGCAGCGTTGAGGGGCTAGCGGGGAGAGCGCAGTTCTTC.

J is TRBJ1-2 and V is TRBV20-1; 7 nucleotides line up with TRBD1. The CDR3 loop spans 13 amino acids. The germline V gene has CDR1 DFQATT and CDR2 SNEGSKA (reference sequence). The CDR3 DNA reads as TGCAGGGCCCGGGACAGTTCTAACTATGGCTACACCTTC. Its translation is CRARDSSNYGYTF.

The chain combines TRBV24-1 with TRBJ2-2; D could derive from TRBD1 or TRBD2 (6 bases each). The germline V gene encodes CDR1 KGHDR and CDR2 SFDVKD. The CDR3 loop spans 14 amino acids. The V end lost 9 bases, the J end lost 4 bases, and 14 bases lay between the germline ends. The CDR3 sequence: CATQGGTLTGELFF. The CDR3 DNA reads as TGTGCCACCCAAGGGGGGACTCTCACCGGGGAGCTGTTTTTT.

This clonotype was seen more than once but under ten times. The CDR3 is CASSYPRLQGTTGELFF. Here the CDR3 DNA reads TGTGCCAGCAGTTACCCTAGGCTGCAGGGAACCACCGGGGAGCTGTTTTTT. V and J are TRBV6-2 or TRBV6-3 and TRBJ2-2, with a tentative D call TRBD1 (5 bases). Germline CDR1 is MNHEY and CDR2 is SVGEGT. Trimming shortened V by 2 bases and J by 4 bases, and 17 bases separated the two germline ends. The length of the CDR3 is 17 residues.

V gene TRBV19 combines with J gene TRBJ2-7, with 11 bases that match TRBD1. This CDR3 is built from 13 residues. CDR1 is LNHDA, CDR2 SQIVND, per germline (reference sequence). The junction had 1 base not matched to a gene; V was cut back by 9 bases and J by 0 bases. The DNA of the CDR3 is TGTGCCAGCGGACAGGGGGCCTCCTACGAGCAGTACTTC. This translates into CASGQGASYEQYF.

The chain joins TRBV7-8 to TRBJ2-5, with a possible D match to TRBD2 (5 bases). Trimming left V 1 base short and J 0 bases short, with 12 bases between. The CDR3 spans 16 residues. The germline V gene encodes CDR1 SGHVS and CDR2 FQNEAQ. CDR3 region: CASSLDRAAYQETQYF. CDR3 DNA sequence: TGTGCCAGCAGCTTAGATCGAGCGGCGTACCAAGAGACCCAGTACTTC. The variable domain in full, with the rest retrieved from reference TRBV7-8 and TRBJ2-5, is GAGVSQSPRYKVAKRGQDVALRCDPISGHVSLFWYQQALGQGPEFLTYFQNEAQLDKSGLPSDRFFAERPEGSVSTLKIQRTQQEDSAVYLCASSLDRAAYQETQYFGPGTRLLVL.

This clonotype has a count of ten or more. This CDR3 is CASRGDEHTEAFF. The CDR3, as DNA: TGTGCCAGCAGGGGAGACGAGCACACTGAAGCTTTCTTT. V gene TRBV6-1 combines with J gene TRBJ1-1; D remains unclear. The CDR3 runs 13 residues. Trimming cost V 6 bases and J 3 bases, with 11 bases left between them. Germline CDR1 is MNHNS and CDR2 is SASEGT.

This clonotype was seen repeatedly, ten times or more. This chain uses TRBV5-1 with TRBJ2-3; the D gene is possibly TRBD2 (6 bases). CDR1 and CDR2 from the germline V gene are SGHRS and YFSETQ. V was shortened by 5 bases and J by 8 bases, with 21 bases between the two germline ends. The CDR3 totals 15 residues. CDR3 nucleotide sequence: TGCGCCAGCAGGCGTGGCATTACCGCCGGGGGTACGCAGTATTTT. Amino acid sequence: CASRRGITAGGTQYF.

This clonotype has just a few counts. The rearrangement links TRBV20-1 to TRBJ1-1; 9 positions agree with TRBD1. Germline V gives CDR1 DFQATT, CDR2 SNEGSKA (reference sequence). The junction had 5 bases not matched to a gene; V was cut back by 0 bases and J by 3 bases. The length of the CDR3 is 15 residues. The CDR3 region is CSARDTTGGHTEAFF. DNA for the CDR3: TGCAGTGCTAGAGACACGACAGGGGGACACACTGAAGCTTTCTTT.

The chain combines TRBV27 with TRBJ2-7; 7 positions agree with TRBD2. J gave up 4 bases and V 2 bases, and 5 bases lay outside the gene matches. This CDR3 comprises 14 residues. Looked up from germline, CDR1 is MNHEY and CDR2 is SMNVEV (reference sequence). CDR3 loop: CASSLRGSIYEQYF. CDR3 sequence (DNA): TGTGCCAGCAGTTTACGCGGGAGTATATACGAGCAGTACTTC.

In DNA, the CDR3 is TGTGCCAGCAGCAATATCCTACAGCCACCCCAGCATTTT. Translating gives CASSNILQPPQHF. The chain recombines TRBV6-2 or TRBV6-3 with TRBJ1-5; D is unclear. V lost 6 bases and J 10 bases, leaving 16 bases between the germline ends. CDR1 and CDR2 from the germline V gene are MNHEY and SVGEGT. CDR3 length equals 13 residues.

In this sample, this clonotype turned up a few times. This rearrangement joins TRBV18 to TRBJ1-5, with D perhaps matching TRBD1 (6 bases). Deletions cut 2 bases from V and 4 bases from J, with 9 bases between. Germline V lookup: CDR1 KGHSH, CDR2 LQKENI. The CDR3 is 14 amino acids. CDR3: CASSPGQLNQPQHF. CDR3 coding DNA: TGTGCCAGCTCACCAGGACAGCTAAATCAGCCCCAGCATTTT.

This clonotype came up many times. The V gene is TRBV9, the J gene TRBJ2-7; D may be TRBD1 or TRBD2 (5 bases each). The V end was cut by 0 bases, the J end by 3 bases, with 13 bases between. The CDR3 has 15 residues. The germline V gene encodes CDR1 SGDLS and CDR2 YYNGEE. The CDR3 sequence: CASSVGWDRYYEQYF. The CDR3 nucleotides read TGTGCCAGCAGCGTAGGTTGGGACCGATACTACGAGCAGTACTTC.

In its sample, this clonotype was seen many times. Written as DNA, the CDR3 is TGTGCCAGCAGCCAATCCCCTCAGCCCCAGCATTTT. This codes for CASSQSPQPQHF. The chain couples TRBV16 to TRBJ1-5; the D is unclear. This CDR3 has 12 amino acids. Looked up from germline, CDR1 is KGHSY and CDR2 is FQNENV. The V end lost 0 bases, the J end lost 6 bases, and 3 bases lay between the germline ends.

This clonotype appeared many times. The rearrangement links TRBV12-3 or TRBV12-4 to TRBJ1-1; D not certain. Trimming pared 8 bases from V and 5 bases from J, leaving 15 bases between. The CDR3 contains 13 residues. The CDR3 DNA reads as TGTGCCAGCCTCTTCGGGCTAGGGACTGAAGCTTTCTTT. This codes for CASLFGLGTEAFF.

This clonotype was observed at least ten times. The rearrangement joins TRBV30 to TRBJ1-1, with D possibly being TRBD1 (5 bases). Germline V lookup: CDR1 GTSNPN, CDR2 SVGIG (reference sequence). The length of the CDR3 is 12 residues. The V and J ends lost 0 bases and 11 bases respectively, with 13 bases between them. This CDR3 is CAWSVRGDGAFF. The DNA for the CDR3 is TGTGCCTGGAGTGTACGTGGGGACGGGGCTTTCTTT. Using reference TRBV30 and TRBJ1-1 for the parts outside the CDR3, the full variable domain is SQTIHQWPATLVQPVGSPLSLECTVEGTSNPNLYWYRQAAGRGLQLLFYSVGIGQISSEVPQNLSASRPQDRQFILSSKKLLLSDSGFYLCAWSVRGDGAFFGQGTRLTVV.

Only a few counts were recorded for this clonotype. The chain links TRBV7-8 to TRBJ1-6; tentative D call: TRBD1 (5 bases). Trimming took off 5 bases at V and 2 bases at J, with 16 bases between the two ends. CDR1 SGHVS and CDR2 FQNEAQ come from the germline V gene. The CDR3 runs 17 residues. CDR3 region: CASSTWGGSTYNSPLHF. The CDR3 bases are TGTGCCAGCAGCACCTGGGGGGGTTCTACCTATAATTCACCCCTCCACTTT. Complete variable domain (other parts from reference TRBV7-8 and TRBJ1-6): GAGVSQSPRYKVAKRGQDVALRCDPISGHVSLFWYQQALGQGPEFLTYFQNEAQLDKSGLPSDRFFAERPEGSVSTLKIQRTQQEDSAVYLCASSTWGGSTYNSPLHFGNGTRLTVT.

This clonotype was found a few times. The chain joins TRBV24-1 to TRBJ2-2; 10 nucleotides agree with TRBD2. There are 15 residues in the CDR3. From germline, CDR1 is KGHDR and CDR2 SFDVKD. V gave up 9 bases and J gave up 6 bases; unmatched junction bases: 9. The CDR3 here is CATEEREGPPGELFF. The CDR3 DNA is TGTGCCACCGAAGAGCGGGAGGGCCCTCCCGGGGAGCTGTTTTTT.

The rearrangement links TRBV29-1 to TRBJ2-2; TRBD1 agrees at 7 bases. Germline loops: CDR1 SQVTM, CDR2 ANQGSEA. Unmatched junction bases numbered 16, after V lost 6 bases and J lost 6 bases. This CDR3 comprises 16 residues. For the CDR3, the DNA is TGCAGCGTCGCCACACCTACGGGACAGTTCGCCGGGGAGCTGTTTTTT. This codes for CSVATPTGQFAGELFF.

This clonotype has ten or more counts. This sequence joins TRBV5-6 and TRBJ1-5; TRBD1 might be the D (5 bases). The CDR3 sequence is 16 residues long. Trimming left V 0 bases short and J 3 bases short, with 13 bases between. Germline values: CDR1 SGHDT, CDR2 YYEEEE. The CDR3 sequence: CASSLGPDRYNQPQHF. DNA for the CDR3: TGTGCCAGCAGCTTGGGCCCCGACAGATACAATCAGCCCCAGCATTTT.

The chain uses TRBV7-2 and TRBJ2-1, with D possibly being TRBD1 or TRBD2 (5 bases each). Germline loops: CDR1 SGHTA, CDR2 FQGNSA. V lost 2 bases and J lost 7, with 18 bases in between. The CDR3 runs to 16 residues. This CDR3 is CASSLYRGGPGNEQFF. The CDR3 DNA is TGTGCCAGCAGCTTATATCGGGGTGGTCCAGGGAATGAGCAGTTCTTC.

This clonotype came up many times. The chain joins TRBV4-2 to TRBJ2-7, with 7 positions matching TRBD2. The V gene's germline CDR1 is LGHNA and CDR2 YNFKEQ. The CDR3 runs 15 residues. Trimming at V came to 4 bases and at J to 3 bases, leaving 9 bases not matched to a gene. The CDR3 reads CASSPLGGSSYEQYF. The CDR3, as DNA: TGTGCCAGCAGCCCCCTAGGCGGGAGTAGCTACGAGCAGTACTTC.